What follows are 8 T cell receptor beta chains derived from one specimen sequenced in a study of shared clonotypes between healthy human individuals. TCRdb keeps only in-frame clones here, not all; method: immunoSEQ multiplex PCR. The table has millions of clones, about 92% seen once; the top ten hold 1.5% to 2%. As defined, naive CD8 cells were CD45RO-negative and positively selected for CCR7, with terminally differentiated effector memory CD45RA+ cells excluded. Sequencing was carried out using naive CD8+ T cells from PBMCs. The receptors here all came from a man between 18 and 29 years old in good health. Some clones in this sample may be carry-over from other donors' samples.

In this sample, this clone turned up once. This chain uses TRBV27 with TRBJ2-7, with D tentatively TRBD2 (6 bases). Germline values: CDR1 MNHEY, CDR2 SMNVEV (reference sequence). The CDR3 sequence is 14 residues long. Deletions cut 1 base from V and 5 bases from J, with 12 bases between. The DNA for the CDR3 is TGTGCCAGCAGTTTATTGCGGGGTGAGGACGAGCAGTACTTC. Residues: CASSLLRGEDEQYF.

J is TRBJ1-2 and V is TRBV29-1, with D perhaps matching TRBD1 (5 bases). CDR3 size: 13 residues. CDR1 is SQVTM, CDR2 ANQGSEA, per germline. Trimming removed 3 bases from V and 5 bases from J, with 13 bases in between. CDR3 amino acids: CSVDLGASYGYTF. The DNA for the CDR3 is TGCAGCGTTGATTTAGGGGCTTCTTATGGCTACACCTTC.

The chain is built from TRBV10-2 and TRBJ2-7, with D possibly being TRBD2 (5 bases). The CDR3 extends over 15 amino acids. Looked up from germline, CDR1 is WSHSY and CDR2 is SAAADI. V lost 0 bases, J lost 6 bases, and 15 bases lay in between. CDR3 sequence: CASSESAHVGGEQYF. CDR3 nucleotide sequence: TGCGCCAGCAGTGAGTCGGCTCACGTCGGAGGCGAGCAGTACTTC.

V and J are TRBV6-5 and TRBJ1-2, with D unresolved. V was clipped by 4 bases and J by 5 bases, with 11 bases between them. CDR3 length equals 13 residues. Germline V lookup: CDR1 MNHEY, CDR2 SVGAGI. The CDR3 here is CASSSTLGYGYTF. CDR3 bases: TGTGCCAGCAGTTCCACCCTAGGGTATGGCTACACCTTC.

This sequence joins TRBV27 and TRBJ2-3, with D perhaps assigned TRBD1 or TRBD2 (6 bases each). CDR1 is MNHEY and CDR2 is SMNVEV in the germline V gene (reference sequence). CDR3 length: 14 amino acids. V lost 1 base, J lost 6 bases, and 11 bases lay in between. The CDR3 region has the DNA TGTGCCAGCAGTTTATGGGGGGCGGCGGATACGCAGTATTTT. Its protein is CASSLWGAADTQYF.

The V gene is TRBV11-2, the J gene TRBJ2-7, with D possibly being TRBD2 (6 bases). Germline loops: CDR1 SGHAT, CDR2 FQNNGV. V was clipped by 5 bases and J by 4 bases, with 15 bases between them. The CDR3 sequence is 14 residues long. The CDR3 sequence: CASSPRGGWYEQYF. The CDR3 coding sequence is TGTGCCAGCAGCCCCCGCGGAGGGTGGTACGAGCAGTACTTC.

This rearrangement joins TRBV6-5 to TRBJ1-4; D not resolved. Germline values: CDR1 MNHEY, CDR2 SVGAGI. The length of the CDR3 is 12 residues. Trimming left V 11 bases short and J 4 bases short, with 11 bases between. The CDR3 loop is CASRGLNEKLFF. The CDR3 DNA reads as TGTGCCTCCCGCGGTCTTAATGAAAAACTGTTTTTT.

The sample holds one count of this clone. The V gene is TRBV5-8, the J gene TRBJ2-2; D may match TRBD1 or TRBD2 (5 bases each). The CDR3 consists of 16 residues. CDR1 is SGHTS, CDR2 YDEGEE, per germline. The V and J ends lost 4 bases and 6 bases respectively, with 19 bases between them. Here the CDR3 reads CASSRGRDLYPGELFF. The CDR3 bases are TGTGCCAGCAGCCGCGGACGGGACCTTTACCCCGGGGAGCTGTTTTTT. Together with reference TRBV5-8 and TRBJ2-2, the CDR3 gives the full variable domain: EAGVTQSPTHLIKTRGQQATLRCSPISGHTSVYWYQQALGLGLQFLLWYDEGEERNRGNFPPRFSGRQFPNYSSELNVNALELEDSALYLCASSRGRDLYPGELFFGEGSRLTVL.